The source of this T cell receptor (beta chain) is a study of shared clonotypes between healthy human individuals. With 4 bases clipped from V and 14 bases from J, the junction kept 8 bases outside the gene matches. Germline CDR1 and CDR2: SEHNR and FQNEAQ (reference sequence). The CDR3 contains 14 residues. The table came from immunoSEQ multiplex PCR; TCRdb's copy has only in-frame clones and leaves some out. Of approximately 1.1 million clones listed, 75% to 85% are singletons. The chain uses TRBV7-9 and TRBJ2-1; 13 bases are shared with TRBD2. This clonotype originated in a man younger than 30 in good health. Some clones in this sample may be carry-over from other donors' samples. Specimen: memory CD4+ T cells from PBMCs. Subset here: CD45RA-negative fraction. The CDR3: CASSSGWTSGREFF. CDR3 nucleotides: TGTGCCAGCAGCTCAGGATGGACTAGCGGGAGAGAGTTCTTC.